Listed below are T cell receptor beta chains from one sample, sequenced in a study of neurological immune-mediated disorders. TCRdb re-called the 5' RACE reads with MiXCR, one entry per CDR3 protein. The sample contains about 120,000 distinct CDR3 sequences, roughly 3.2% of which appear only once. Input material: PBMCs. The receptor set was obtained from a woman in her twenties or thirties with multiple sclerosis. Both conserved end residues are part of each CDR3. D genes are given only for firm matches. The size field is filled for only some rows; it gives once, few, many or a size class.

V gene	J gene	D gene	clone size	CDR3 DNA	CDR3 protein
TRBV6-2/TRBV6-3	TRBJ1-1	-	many	TGTGCCAGCAGTTACGGCGGGGAAGCTTTCTTT	CASSYGGEAFF
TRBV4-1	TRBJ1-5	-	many	TGCGCCAGCAGTTCCACCCAGGGGAGCAATCAGCCCCAGCATTTT	CASSSTQGSNQPQHF
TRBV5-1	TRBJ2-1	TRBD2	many	TGCGCCAGCAGCCACCCCGGGGCTAGCGGGCCGAGCAATGAGCAGTTCTTC	CASSHPGASGPSNEQFF
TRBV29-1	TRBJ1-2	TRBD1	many	TGCAGCGTTGAGGGACAGGGAGTCTACGGCTACACCTTC	CSVEGQGVYGYTF
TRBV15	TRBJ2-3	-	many	TGTGCCACCAGCTTGAGACAGTTGCGCACAGATACGCAGTATTTT	CATSLRQLRTDTQYF
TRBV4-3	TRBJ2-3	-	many	TGCGCCAGCAGCCAGGATCATAGCACAGATACGCAGTATTTT	CASSQDHSTDTQYF
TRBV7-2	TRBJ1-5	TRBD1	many	TGTGCCAGCAGCGCCACAGGGGATCAGCCCCAGCATTTT	CASSATGDQPQHF
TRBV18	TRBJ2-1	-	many	TGTGCCAGCTCACCGGGGGCTCATTCGAAGCAGTTCTTC	CASSPGAHSKQFF
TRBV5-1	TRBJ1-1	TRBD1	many	TGCGCCAGCACCGACAGAGGGGGCCATGTTAATACTGAAGCTTTCTTT	CASTDRGGHVNTEAFF
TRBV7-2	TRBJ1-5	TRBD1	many	TGTGCCAGCAGCTCGGATCCAGGGGGTTACAATCAGCCCCAGCATTTT	CASSSDPGGYNQPQHF
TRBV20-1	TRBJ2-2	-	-	TGCAGTGCTAGCTGGGGCGGGTTGAACACCGGGGAGCTGTTTTTT	CSASWGGLNTGELFF
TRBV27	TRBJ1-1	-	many	TGTGCCAGCAGCTGGGGAAGATCCACTGAAGCTTTCTTT	CASSWGRSTEAFF
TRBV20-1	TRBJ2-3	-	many	TGCAGTGCTAGCACAGCGGCCCCCACAGATACGCAGTATTTT	CSASTAAPTDTQYF
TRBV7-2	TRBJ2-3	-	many	TGTGCCAGCAGCCCGACGGACGGGGCAGATACGCAGTATTTT	CASSPTDGADTQYF
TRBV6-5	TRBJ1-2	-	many	TGTGCCAGCAGACTCGGGACGCAGGATGGCTACACCTTC	CASRLGTQDGYTF
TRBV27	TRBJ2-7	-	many	TGTGCCAGCAGTTTAGGCAGGGGGGCTTCCCACGAGCAGTACTTC	CASSLGRGASHEQYF
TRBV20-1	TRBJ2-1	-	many	TGCAGTGCCTGGTCGGTCGGTGAGCAGTTCTTC	CSAWSVGEQFF
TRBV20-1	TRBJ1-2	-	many	TGCAGTGCTAGAGTCTTCCTACAGGGCGAGCTTTTC	CSARVFLQGELF
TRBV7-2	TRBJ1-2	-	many	TGTGCCAGCAGCTTAGGGGGTCCAGGGATGGGCGGCTACACCTTC	CASSLGGPGMGGYTF
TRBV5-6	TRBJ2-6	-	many	TGTGCCAGCAGCTTGCGGCTGGGCAGGCCAAGCTCTGGGGCCAACGTCCTGACTTTC	CASSLRLGRPSSGANVLTF
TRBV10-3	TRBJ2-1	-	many	TGTGCCATCCGGGGCCCTATCTACAATGAGCAGTTCTTC	CAIRGPIYNEQFF
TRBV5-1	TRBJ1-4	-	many	TGCGCCAGCAGCTTGGCAGCGGCGGGGATTAATGAAAAACTGTTTTTT	CASSLAAAGINEKLFF
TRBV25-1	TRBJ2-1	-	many	TGTGCCAGCAGAGGGGCAGGGGCCCATGAGCAGTTCTTC	CASRGAGAHEQFF
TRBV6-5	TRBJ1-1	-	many	TGTGCCAGCAGTTACGAACCCGATAACACTGAAGCTTTCTTT	CASSYEPDNTEAFF
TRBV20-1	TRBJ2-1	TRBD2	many	TGCAGTGCTAAGGGACTAGCGGGAATAAATGAGCAGTTCTTC	CSAKGLAGINEQFF
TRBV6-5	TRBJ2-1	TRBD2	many	TGTGCCGTAAAGCGGGAGGGAAACAATGAGCAGTTCTTC	CAVKREGNNEQFF
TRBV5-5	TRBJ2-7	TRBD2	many	TGTGCCAGCAAGCTAGCGGGTCTCTCCTACGAGCAGTACTTC	CASKLAGLSYEQYF
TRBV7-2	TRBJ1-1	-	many	TGTGCCAGCAGCTCCGTGGGGGACACTGAAGCTTTCTTT	CASSSVGDTEAFF
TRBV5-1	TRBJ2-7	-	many	TGCGCCAGCAGCCCCCGGGACCCGAGCTCCTACGAGCAGTACTTC	CASSPRDPSSYEQYF
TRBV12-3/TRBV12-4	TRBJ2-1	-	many	TGTGCCAGCAGTTTAGTCGGGGGAGTTCATGAGCAGTTCTTC	CASSLVGGVHEQFF
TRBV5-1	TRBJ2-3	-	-	TGCGCCAGCAGCTTGGAACCTACCGGGCCAAGAGATACGCAGTATTTT	CASSLEPTGPRDTQYF
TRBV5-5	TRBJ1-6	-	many	TGTGCCAGCAGCTTGACCGGGGATTCACCCCTCCACTTT	CASSLTGDSPLHF
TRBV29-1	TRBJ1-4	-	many	TGCAGCGTTGAACTACAGGGCTATGAAAAACTGTTTTTT	CSVELQGYEKLFF
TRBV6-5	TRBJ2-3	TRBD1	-	TGTGCCAGCAGTCCCCGGACAGGGATGACAGATACGCAGTATTTT	CASSPRTGMTDTQYF
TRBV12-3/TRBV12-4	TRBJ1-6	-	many	TGTGCCAGCAGTGTTGACGGCAGTCGCAGTTCACCCCTCCACTTT	CASSVDGSRSSPLHF
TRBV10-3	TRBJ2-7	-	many	TGTGCCATCAGCTCCTCGGGGGAGTTTCGGCACGAGCAGTACTTC	CAISSSGEFRHEQYF
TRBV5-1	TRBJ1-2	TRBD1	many	TGCGCCAGCAGTGACCAGACAGGGGGTTACGGCTACACCTTC	CASSDQTGGYGYTF
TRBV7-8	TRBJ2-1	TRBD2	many	TGTGCCAGCAGCTTAGCGCCTAGCGGGGTTACCTACAATGAGCAGTTCTTC	CASSLAPSGVTYNEQFF
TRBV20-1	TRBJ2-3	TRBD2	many	TGCAGTGCTAGACTAGCGGGCCAACCAGATACGCAGTATTTT	CSARLAGQPDTQYF
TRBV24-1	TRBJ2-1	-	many	TGTGCCACCAGTGGGGGGTCATCGACTGAGCAGTTCTTC	CATSGGSSTEQFF
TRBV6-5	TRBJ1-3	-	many	TGTGCCAGCAGTGCAGGGACCCCCTCTGGAAACACCATATATTTT	CASSAGTPSGNTIYF
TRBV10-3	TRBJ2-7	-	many	TGTGCCATCAGTGACGAGACAGTAATGCGGAGTGGTTACGAGCAGTACTTC	CAISDETVMRSGYEQYF
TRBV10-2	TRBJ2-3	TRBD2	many	TGCGCCAGCAGTGAAGACGGGGGGTGGACCAGTACTAGCACAGATACGCAGTATTTT	CASSEDGGWTSTSTDTQYF
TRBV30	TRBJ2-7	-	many	TGTGCCTGGGACCCGGGATATTCCTACGAGCAGTACTTC	CAWDPGYSYEQYF
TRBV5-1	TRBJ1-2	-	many	TGCGCCAGCAGCTCAGACGGGCGCGGCTACACCTTC	CASSSDGRGYTF
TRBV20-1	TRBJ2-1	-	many	TGCAGTGCATATCCTCAGCCATCCTACAATGAGCAGTTCTTC	CSAYPQPSYNEQFF
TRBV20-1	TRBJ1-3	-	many	TGCAGTGCTCCCGTCGGGGGCTCTGGAAACACCATATATTTT	CSAPVGGSGNTIYF